The 8 T cell receptor beta chains in this list originate from one sample, sequenced in a study of T cell changes during pregnancy in multiple sclerosis (dated by TCRdb to the late 2010s). The library was built by means of the immunoSEQ multiplex PCR assay. The immuneACCESS repertoire file appears here via TCRdb, limited to in-frame rearrangements. These files lack a portion of the clones; in checked studies, under half of the deficit traces to unresolved V genes, and the cause of the others is not known. The sample contains under 70,000 clones, about nine tenths of them found a single time. The ten largest clonotypes hold 1% to 1.5% of the sample. The material was peripheral blood, obtained after pregnancy. The receptors originated from a female donor in good health, enrolled as a control in a pregnancy study.

This clone is medium-sized by share. The chain carries TRBV9 and TRBJ1-6; D is unresolved. Germline V gene sequence: CDR1 SGDLS, CDR2 YYNGEE. V lost 1 base and J lost 11, with 19 bases in between. The CDR3 is 16 residues long. In nucleotides, the CDR3 is TGTGCCAGCAGCGTACCAGATCGCCGGGGTAAAACACCCCTCCACTTT. This sequence encodes CASSVPDRRGKTPLHF.

The gene calls are TRBV29-1 and TRBJ1-3, with D perhaps matching TRBD1 (5 bases). Germline CDR1 reads SQVTM; CDR2 reads ANQGSEA. CDR3 size: 13 residues. Trimming cost V 6 bases and J 3 bases, with 12 bases left between them. CDR3 nucleotides: TGCAGCGTATTGATCGGGGGTGGAAACACCATATATTTT. It yields the protein CSVLIGGGNTIYF.

The rearrangement links TRBV11-3 to TRBJ2-7, with 7 positions matching TRBD2. This CDR3 has 15 residues. Germline V gene sequence: CDR1 SGHNT, CDR2 YENEEA. V was clipped by 6 bases and J by 0 bases; unmatched bases: 8. CDR3 protein: CASRRGGEGSYEQYF. The CDR3 nucleotides read TGTGCCAGCAGGCGGGGAGGGGAAGGCTCCTACGAGCAGTACTTC.

The chain couples TRBV7-2 to TRBJ2-5; D gene unclear. Looked up from germline, CDR1 is SGHTA and CDR2 is FQGNSA. Trimming stripped 5 bases from V and 7 bases from J, with 14 bases between. The CDR3 is made up of 13 amino acids. The CDR3 region is CASSQLGSGTQYF. The CDR3 bases are TGTGCCAGCAGCCAACTGGGTTCGGGGACCCAGTACTTC.

J is TRBJ2-5 and V is TRBV4-3, with 12 bases fitting TRBD2. CDR3 length: 18 residues. Germline V gene data show CDR1 as LGHNA and CDR2 as YSLEER. V dropped 0 bases and J dropped 4; count of bases not matched to a gene: 9. This CDR3 is CASSQDLASGGAGETQYF. CDR3 bases: TGCGCCAGCAGCCAAGATCTGGCTAGCGGGGGGGCCGGAGAGACCCAGTACTTC.

This chain connects TRBV19 to TRBJ2-7, with TRBD1 as a possible D gene (5 bases). Germline CDR1 is LNHDA and CDR2 is SQIVND (reference sequence). CDR3 size: 15 residues. Trimming cost V 5 bases and J 2 bases, with 16 bases left between them. The chain's CDR3 is CASSFTTERTYEQYF. CDR3 in DNA: TGTGCCAGTAGTTTTACGACAGAGCGTACCTACGAGCAGTACTTC.

The chain has TRBV5-4 and TRBJ2-7; the match to TRBD1 covers 11 bases. The V and J ends lost 3 bases and 2 bases, in that order; junction bases with no gene match: 1. Germline V gives CDR1 SGHNT, CDR2 YYREEE (reference sequence). The CDR3 loop spans 14 amino acids. The chain's CDR3 is CASSSDRGPYEQYF. CDR3 in DNA: TGTGCCAGCAGCTCGGACAGGGGGCCCTACGAGCAGTACTTC.

This clone was recorded once. V is TRBV9 and J is TRBJ2-1, with TRBD2 as a possible D gene (6 bases). Germline V lookup: CDR1 SGDLS, CDR2 YYNGEE. The V gene lost 4 bases and the J gene lost 0 bases, with 14 bases spanning the gap. The CDR3 is 16 residues long. Written as DNA, the CDR3 is TGTGCCAGCAGCTCCCCTCGGGAGAGCTCCTACAATGAGCAGTTCTTC. It is translated as CASSSPRESSYNEQFF.